A single sample is the source of the 20 T cell receptor beta chains below, sequenced in a study of cytomegalovirus exposure and HLA in healthy donors. PCR primers comprised 60 Vbeta and 13 Jbeta primers. Produced via immunoSEQ multiplex PCR; TCRdb's table is partial and in-frame only. This sample has some 150,000 clones, with roughly 80% found just once. The sample was PBMCs. These receptors all come from a woman aged 40-49 years in good health and CMV-seropositive.

The chain combines TRBV27 with TRBJ1-2, with 7 nucleotides matching TRBD1. V lost 5 bases, J lost 4 bases, and 4 bases stayed unmatched. Germline V CDR1 and CDR2: MNHEY, SMNVEV (reference sequence). The CDR3 extends over 13 amino acids. CDR3 sequence (DNA): TGTGCCAGCAGTCCCCGACAGGGCTATGGCTACACCTTC. Its protein product is CASSPRQGYGYTF.

The V gene is TRBV14, the J gene TRBJ2-3; TRBD2 agrees at 11 bases. The CDR3 is 17 amino acids. Unmatched junction bases numbered 6, after V lost 0 bases and J lost 4 bases. In germline, CDR1 is SGHDN, CDR2 FVKESK. CDR3 sequence: CASSQDIGSGRADTQYF. In nucleotides, the CDR3 is TGTGCCAGCAGCCAAGATATAGGTAGCGGGAGGGCAGATACGCAGTATTTT.

V usage is TRBV6-5 and J usage is TRBJ2-3; 9 bases are a match to TRBD2. The CDR3 has 16 amino acids. Trimming cost V 4 bases and J 7 bases; bases outside gene matches: 12. CDR1 and CDR2 (germline): MNHEY, SVGAGI. CDR3 amino acids: CASSSLAGRVSHTQYF. DNA of the CDR3: TGTGCCAGCAGTTCCCTAGCGGGACGCGTTTCTCATACGCAGTATTTT.

The CDR3 nucleotides read TGCAGCGTTGTCAGGGGCCCGTCGCTAGCCGATGAGCAGTTCTTC. This translates into CSVVRGPSLADEQFF. V and J are TRBV29-1 and TRBJ2-1; D possibly corresponds to TRBD1 (6 bases). Germline V gene lookup returns CDR1 SQVTM and CDR2 ANQGSEA. Trimming took off 4 bases at V and 8 bases at J, with 21 bases between the two ends. CDR3 length: 15 residues.

The chain recombines TRBV6-5 with TRBJ1-5; the match to TRBD1 covers 9 bases. Trimming took 2 bases from V and 6 from J; bases not matched to a gene: 2. CDR1 is MNHEY, CDR2 SVGAGI, per germline. This CDR3 contains 14 residues. The chain's CDR3 is CASSYGTGSQPQHF. In nucleotides, the CDR3 is TGTGCCAGCAGTTACGGGACAGGGTCTCAGCCCCAGCATTTT.

As concerns this clone: The sample contains more than one DNA sequence encoding this CDR3. This rearrangement joins TRBV15 to TRBJ2-2; D remains unclear. V shed 1 base and J shed 5 bases, with 5 bases lying between them. CDR1 LNHNV and CDR2 YYDKDF come from the germline V gene (reference sequence). The CDR3 consists of 13 residues. The CDR3 spells CATSRGLTGELFF. In DNA form, the CDR3 reads TGTGCCACCAGCAGAGGCCTAACCGGGGAGCTGTTTTTT.

This chain connects TRBV10-3 to TRBJ1-2, with 9 bases identical to TRBD1. Germline V CDR1 and CDR2: ENHRY, SYGVKD. J lost 8 bases, V lost 7 bases, and 14 bases had no gene match. The length of the CDR3 is 15 residues. The CDR3 sequence: CAITQSRDRGEGYTF. The CDR3 coding sequence is TGTGCCATCACCCAGTCCCGAGACAGGGGGGAAGGCTACACCTTC.

This rearrangement joins TRBV5-1 to TRBJ2-7; D not certain. Trimming took 3 bases from V and 6 from J, leaving 13 bases between them. This CDR3 has 13 residues. Germline V gene lookup returns CDR1 SGHRS and CDR2 YFSETQ. The CDR3 loop is CASSWSSGSEQYF. The CDR3 nucleotides read TGCGCCAGCAGCTGGTCATCGGGTAGCGAGCAGTACTTC.

The gene calls are TRBV2 and TRBJ1-2, with D possibly TRBD1 on 6 matching bases. Trimming removed 7 bases from V and 6 bases from J, with 21 bases in between. The CDR3 contains 15 residues. CDR1 and CDR2 (germline): SNHLY, FYNNEI. The CDR3 loop reads CASIFLDSASDGYTF. The CDR3 nucleotides are TGTGCCAGCATCTTTTTGGACAGTGCTTCCGATGGCTACACCTTC. The whole variable domain, remainder taken from reference TRBV2 and TRBJ1-2, is EPEVTQTPSHQVTQMGQEVILRCVPISNHLYFYWYRQILGQKVEFLVSFYNNEISEKSEIFDDQFSVERPDGSNFTLKIRSTKLEDSAMYFCASIFLDSASDGYTFGSGTRLTVV.

The table lists this clone with a count of one. This chain links TRBV21-1 with TRBJ2-5; the table's D call TRBD1 went unverified against the DNA. TRBV21-1 is classified as a pseudogene. The CDR3 spans 15 residues. The CDR3 DNA follows: TGTGCCAGCAGCAAAGAAGCTTCAGGGGGAGGGACCCAGTACTTC. The encoded protein is CASSKEASGGGTQYF.

This chain connects TRBV6-5 to TRBJ2-2, with a tentative D call TRBD1 (5 bases). Germline values: CDR1 MNHEY, CDR2 SVGAGI. The V gene lost 5 bases and the J gene lost 3 bases, with 13 bases spanning the gap. CDR3 length equals 15 residues. CDR3 protein: CASSTPGYHTGELFF. The CDR3 nucleotides are TGTGCCAGCAGTACCCCAGGGTATCACACCGGGGAGCTGTTTTTT.

As for this clone: The junction shows a germline mismatch at one end, possibly a read error. The rearrangement joins TRBV15 to TRBJ1-2; D is perhaps TRBD1 (6 bases). Germline V gene lookup returns CDR1 LNHNV and CDR2 YYDKDF (reference sequence). This CDR3 region has 12 residues. The CDR3 loop is CAASIGTMYYTF. CDR3 DNA: TGTGCCGCCAGCATCGGGACAATGTACTACACCTTC.

Here the CDR3 DNA reads TGTGCCAGCAGCCAACAGGCTTTGTATGGCTACACCTTC. This gives the protein CASSQQALYGYTF. The chain is built from TRBV7-2 and TRBJ1-2; tentatively, D is TRBD1 (5 bases). Trimming cost V 5 bases and J 5 bases, with 12 bases left between them. This CDR3 region has 13 residues. Germline V gene sequence: CDR1 SGHTA, CDR2 FQGNSA.

The V and J genes are TRBV2 and TRBJ2-3; a weak D match, TRBD2 (6 bases). Trimming stripped 5 bases from V and 5 bases from J, with 23 bases between. Per germline, CDR1 SNHLY and CDR2 FYNNEI. CDR3 length: 17 amino acids. The CDR3 spells CASSIPGLPKSGDTQYF. CDR3 DNA: TGTGCCAGCAGTATTCCGGGACTCCCAAAATCAGGAGATACGCAGTATTTT.

This chain joins TRBV14 and TRBJ2-7, with TRBD1 matching over 7 bases. Germline CDR1 SGHDN, CDR2 FVKESK. Unmatched junction bases numbered 7, after V lost 7 bases and J lost 1 base. This CDR3 contains 14 residues. The CDR3 nucleotides are TGTGCCAGCAACAGGGGTCCTTCATCCTACGAGCAGTACTTC. Residues: CASNRGPSSYEQYF.

J is TRBJ2-1 and V is TRBV7-2; weak D call: TRBD1 (6 bases). Trimming cost V 5 bases and J 6 bases, with 14 bases left between them. There are 14 residues in the CDR3. CDR1 is SGHTA and CDR2 is FQGNSA in the germline V gene. CDR3 protein: CASSPDRSPNEQFF. The CDR3 DNA is TGTGCCAGCAGCCCTGACAGGTCCCCCAATGAGCAGTTCTTC.

The chain has TRBV27 and TRBJ1-2; D may be TRBD1 (6 bases). The V gene's germline CDR1 is MNHEY and CDR2 SMNVEV (reference sequence). Trimming removed 8 bases at V and 5 bases at J, with 21 bases between. There are 15 residues in the CDR3. The CDR3 bases are TGTGCCAGCGGGATAAGCGTGGGGGCGAGTTATGGCTACACCTTC. This encodes CASGISVGASYGYTF.

This clone was detected only a few times. This rearrangement joins TRBV23-1 to TRBJ2-1; D unresolved. TRBV23-1 has ORF status, its function being uncertain. The CDR3 totals 16 residues. V was cut by 7 bases and J by 8 bases, with 24 bases left in between. As DNA, the CDR3 is TGCGCCAGCACTGTATTTCAGGTTGGCGCACCTTATGAGCAGTTCTTC. This sequence encodes CASTVFQVGAPYEQFF.

The chain employs TRBV25-1 and TRBJ2-1, with TRBD2 as a possible D gene (6 bases). The length of the CDR3 is 15 residues. The V and J ends lost 11 bases and 4 bases respectively, with 21 bases between them. The germline CDR1 and CDR2 sequences are MGHDK and SYGVNS. The CDR3 DNA follows: TGTGCCGAGACTAGTTTTGTTAGCACATACAATGAGCAGTTCTTC. Its protein product is CAETSFVSTYNEQFF.

V is TRBV18 and J is TRBJ2-3; tentatively, D is TRBD2 (6 bases). The CDR3 spans 16 residues. Germline V CDR1 and CDR2: KGHSH, LQKENI. V was trimmed by 2 bases and J by 2 bases, leaving 14 bases between them. This chain's CDR3 is CASSPWFAGTTDTQYF. CDR3 nucleotide sequence: TGTGCCAGCTCACCATGGTTCGCGGGAACCACAGATACGCAGTATTTT. Looking up the rest from reference TRBV18 and TRBJ2-3 gives the full variable domain: NAGVMQNPRHLVRRRGQEARLRCSPMKGHSHVYWYRQLPEEGLKFMVYLQKENIIDESGMPKERFSAEFPKEGPSILRIQQVVRGDSAAYFCASSPWFAGTTDTQYFGPGTRLTVL.